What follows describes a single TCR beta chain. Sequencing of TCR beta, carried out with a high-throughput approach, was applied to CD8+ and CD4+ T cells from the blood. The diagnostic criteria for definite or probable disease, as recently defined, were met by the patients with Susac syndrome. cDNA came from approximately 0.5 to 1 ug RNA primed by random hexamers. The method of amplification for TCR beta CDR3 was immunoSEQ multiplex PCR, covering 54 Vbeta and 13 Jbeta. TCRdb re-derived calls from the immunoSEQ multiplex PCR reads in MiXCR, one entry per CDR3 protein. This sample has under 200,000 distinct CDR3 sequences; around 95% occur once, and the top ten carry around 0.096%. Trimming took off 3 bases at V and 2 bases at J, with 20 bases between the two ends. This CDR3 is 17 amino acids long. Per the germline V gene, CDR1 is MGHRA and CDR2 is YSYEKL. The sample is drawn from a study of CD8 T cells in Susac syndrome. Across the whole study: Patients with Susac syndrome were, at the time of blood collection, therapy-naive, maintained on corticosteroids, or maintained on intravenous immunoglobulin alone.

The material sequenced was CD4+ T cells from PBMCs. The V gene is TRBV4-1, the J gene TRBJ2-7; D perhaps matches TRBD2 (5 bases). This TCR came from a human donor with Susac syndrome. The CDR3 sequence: CASSQTDGESRPYEQYF. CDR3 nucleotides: TGCGCCAGCAGCCAGACGGACGGGGAGTCCCGCCCCTACGAGCAGTACTTC.